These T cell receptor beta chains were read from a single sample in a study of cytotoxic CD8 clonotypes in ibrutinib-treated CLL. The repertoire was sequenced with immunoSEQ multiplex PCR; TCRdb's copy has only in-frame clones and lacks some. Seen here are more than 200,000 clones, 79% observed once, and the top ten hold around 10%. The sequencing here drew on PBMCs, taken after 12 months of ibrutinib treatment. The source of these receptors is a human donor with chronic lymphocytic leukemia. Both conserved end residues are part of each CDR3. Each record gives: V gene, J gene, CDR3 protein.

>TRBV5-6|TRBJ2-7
CASGGGDHSYEQYF
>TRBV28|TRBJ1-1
CASSFGPRTNTEAFF
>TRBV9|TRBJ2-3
CASSVVGGPQGDTQYF
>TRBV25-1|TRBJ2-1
CATLPLGPLNNEQFF
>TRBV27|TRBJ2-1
CASSPTSSSYNEQFF
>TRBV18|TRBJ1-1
CASSPAGAGTEAFF
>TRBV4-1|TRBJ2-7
CASSEGQSYEQYF
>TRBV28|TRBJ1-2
CASSSSNRPNYGYTF
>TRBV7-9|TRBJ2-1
CASTQVAGNEQFF
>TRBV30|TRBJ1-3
CAWRRGSGNTIYF
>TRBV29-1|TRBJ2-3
CSVPLGDTQYF
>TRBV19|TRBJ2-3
CASSISAAVTDTQYF
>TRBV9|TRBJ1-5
CASSVEAEYNQPQHF
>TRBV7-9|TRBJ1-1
CASSSRGRFGYTEAFF
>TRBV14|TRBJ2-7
CASSLAGVDYEQYF
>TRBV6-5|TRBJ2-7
CASSRLRGAYEQYF
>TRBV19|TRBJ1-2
CASNPGQGPYGYTF
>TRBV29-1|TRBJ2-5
CSWWSQETQYF
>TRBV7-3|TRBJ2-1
CASSLNPAPLLNEQFF
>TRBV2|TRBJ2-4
CASSDQGRQYF
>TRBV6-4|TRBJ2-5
CASSRQGGETQYF
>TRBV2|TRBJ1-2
CASRPSATNYGYTF
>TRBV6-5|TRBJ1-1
CASSYVPHTEAFF
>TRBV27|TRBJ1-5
CASSFEVNQPQHF
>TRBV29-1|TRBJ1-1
CSVPRDRGAFF
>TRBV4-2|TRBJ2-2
CASSFSGLANTGELFF
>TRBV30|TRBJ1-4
CAWSRGSNNEKLFF
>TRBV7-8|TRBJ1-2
CASSPTGENGYTF
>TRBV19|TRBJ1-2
CASSIVGTGYPNYGYTF
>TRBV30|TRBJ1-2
CAWSGGGNYGYTF
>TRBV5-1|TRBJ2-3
CASSSMGIVGDTQYF
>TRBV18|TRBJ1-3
CASSPASENTIYF
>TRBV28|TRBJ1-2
CASSLWTGGGGYTF
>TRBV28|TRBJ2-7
CASSQPGHYEQYF
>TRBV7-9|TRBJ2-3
CASVAVTDTQYF